The 14 T cell receptor beta chains given below trace back to one sample, sequenced in a study of Tregs in tolerant kidney transplant recipients. The protocol was immunoSEQ multiplex PCR, while the TCRdb copy is restricted to in-frame clones and leaves out a portion. The profile covers about 5,600 clones, with about 90% appearing a single time and around 3.5% taken by the ten largest. Their antigens are not known. This specimen was Tregs from blood cultured with allogeneic cells, taken before the transplant. Every receptor here comes from a human patient who received a combined kidney and bone marrow transplant.

This sequence joins TRBV25-1 and TRBJ1-6, with 7 bases identical to TRBD1. J gave up 7 bases and V 5 bases, and 5 bases lay outside the gene matches. This CDR3 is built from 14 residues. Germline V gene lookup returns CDR1 MGHDK and CDR2 SYGVNS. CDR3 DNA: TGTGCCAGCAGTTTGCCAGGGGGGAATTCACCCCTCCACTTT. Its protein is CASSLPGGNSPLHF.

The chain recombines TRBV7-9 with TRBJ1-5, with TRBD1 matching 10 bases. Germline assignment: CDR1 SEHNR and CDR2 FQNEAQ (reference sequence). This CDR3 contains 15 residues. The ends lost 5 bases at V and 6 bases at J; junction bases unmatched: 7. CDR3 region: CASSMGTGASQPQHF. CDR3 nucleotide sequence: TGTGCCAGCAGCATGGGGACAGGGGCCAGTCAGCCCCAGCATTTT.

The V gene is TRBV6-6, the J gene TRBJ1-1; D is uncertain. The germline V gene has CDR1 MNHNY and CDR2 SVGAGI (reference sequence). The V gene lost 6 bases and the J gene lost 7 bases, with 12 bases spanning the gap. The CDR3 loop spans 12 amino acids. The CDR3 DNA is TGTGCCAGCAGCCCCGATTGGAGTGAAGCTTTCTTT. It is translated as CASSPDWSEAFF.

The J gene is TRBJ2-1, the V gene TRBV29-1; 8 bases map to TRBD2. The germline CDR1 and CDR2 sequences are SQVTM and ANQGSEA. This CDR3 region has 13 residues. V shed 4 bases and J 5 bases; nucleotides not matched to a gene: 4. The CDR3 here is CSVAGGLHNEQFF. DNA of the CDR3: TGCAGCGTTGCGGGGGGGCTTCACAATGAGCAGTTCTTC.

V usage is TRBV7-2 and J usage is TRBJ1-2; 8 bases match TRBD1. The V gene end was trimmed by 5 bases and the J gene end by 6 bases; junction bases not matched to a gene: 2. The CDR3 is 12 amino acids. Looked up from germline, CDR1 is SGHTA and CDR2 is FQGNSA. CDR3 in DNA: TGTGCCAGCAGCAACAGGGGGGATGGCTACACCTTC. Translated: CASSNRGDGYTF.

CDR3 residues: CASSLFESYEQYF. CDR3 DNA: TGCGCCAGCAGCTTGTTTGAATCCTACGAGCAGTACTTC. V gene TRBV5-1 combines with J gene TRBJ2-7; D uncertain. CDR1 is SGHRS, CDR2 YFSETQ, per germline. The V gene lost 1 base and the J gene lost 1 base, with 6 bases spanning the gap. The CDR3 length is 13 residues.

V and J are TRBV10-3 and TRBJ1-2; D is perhaps TRBD1 (5 bases). Germline values: CDR1 ENHRY, CDR2 SYGVKD. The CDR3 loop spans 13 amino acids. The V end was cut by 10 bases, the J end by 8 bases, with 20 bases between. CDR3: CATLTRDAGGYTF. The CDR3 DNA reads as TGTGCCACATTAACACGGGACGCGGGCGGCTACACCTTC.

The chain has TRBV20-1 and TRBJ2-7; D remains unclear. This CDR3 region has 11 residues. Trimming shortened V by 8 bases and J by 4 bases, and 12 bases separated the two germline ends. Germline lookup yields CDR1 DFQATT and CDR2 SNEGSKA (reference sequence). CDR3 protein: CSPLKGYEQYF. Here the CDR3 DNA reads TGCAGTCCCCTCAAGGGATACGAGCAGTACTTC.

This rearrangement joins TRBV9 to TRBJ2-2, with unresolved D. The germline V gene has CDR1 SGDLS and CDR2 YYNGEE. The CDR3 sequence is 13 residues long. V lost 1 base, J lost 7 bases, and 8 bases lay in between. DNA of the CDR3: TGTGCCAGCAGCGTAATGGCGGTCGGGGAGCTGTTTTTT. Translated, it gives CASSVMAVGELFF.

The chain is built from TRBV4-3 and TRBJ2-6; tentative D call: TRBD2 (5 bases). The germline gives CDR1 LGHNA, CDR2 YSLEER. The CDR3 consists of 18 residues. V was clipped by 4 bases and J by 5 bases, with 21 bases between them. CDR3 in DNA: TGCGCCAGCAGCCTCTCAAGAGGGTCACAAAGTCGGGCCAACGTCCTGACTTTC. It translates to CASSLSRGSQSRANVLTF.

V gene TRBV5-4 combines with J gene TRBJ2-5; tentative D call: TRBD2 (7 bases). Germline values: CDR1 SGHNT, CDR2 YYREEE (reference sequence). This CDR3 comprises 16 residues. V was trimmed by 3 bases and J by 5 bases, leaving 20 bases between them. CDR3 residues: CASSSNTPGGAETQYF. DNA for the CDR3: TGTGCCAGCAGCTCAAACACTCCGGGGGGCGCGGAGACCCAGTACTTC.

J is TRBJ2-6 and V is TRBV6-5; D call uncertain. The length of the CDR3 is 16 residues. The V end lost 0 bases, the J end lost 3 bases, and 9 bases lay between the germline ends. Germline-derived CDR1 and CDR2 are MNHEY and SVGAGI. The CDR3 protein is CASSYSAGYGANVLTF. The DNA for the CDR3 is TGTGCCAGCAGTTACTCCGCTGGGTATGGGGCCAACGTCCTGACTTTC.

This chain connects TRBV7-6 to TRBJ1-1; maybe TRBD1 (6 bases). This CDR3 region has 15 residues. V lost 4 bases to trimming and J lost 4 bases, with 16 bases between them. The germline CDR1 and CDR2 sequences are SGHVS and FNYEAQ. The CDR3 DNA reads as TGTGCCAGCAGCTCCAACGCGGGGGCAGGCACTGAAGCTTTCTTT. Amino acid sequence: CASSSNAGAGTEAFF.

The chain links TRBV5-1 to TRBJ2-2; no reliable D call. Per germline, CDR1 SGHRS and CDR2 YFSETQ. Trimming stripped 3 bases from V and 6 bases from J, with 6 bases between. The CDR3 runs to 12 residues. The CDR3 nucleotides are TGCGCCAGCAGCTCGGTCGCCGGGGAGCTGTTTTTT. Protein sequence: CASSSVAGELFF.